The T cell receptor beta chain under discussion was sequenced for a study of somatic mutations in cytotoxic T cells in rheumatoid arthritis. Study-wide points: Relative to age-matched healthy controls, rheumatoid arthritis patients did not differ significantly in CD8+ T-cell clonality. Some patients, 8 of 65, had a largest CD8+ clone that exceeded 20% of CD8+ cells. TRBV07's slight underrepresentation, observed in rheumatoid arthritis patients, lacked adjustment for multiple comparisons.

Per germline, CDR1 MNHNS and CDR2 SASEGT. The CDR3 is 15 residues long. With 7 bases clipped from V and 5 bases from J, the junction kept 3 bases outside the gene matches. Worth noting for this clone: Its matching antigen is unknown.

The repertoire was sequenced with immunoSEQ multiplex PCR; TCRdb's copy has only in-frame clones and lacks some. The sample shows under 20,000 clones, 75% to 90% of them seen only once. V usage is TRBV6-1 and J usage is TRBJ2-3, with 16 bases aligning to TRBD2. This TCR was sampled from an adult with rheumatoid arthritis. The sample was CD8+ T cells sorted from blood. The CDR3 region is CASMGLAGGRDTQYF. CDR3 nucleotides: TGTGCCAGCATGGGACTAGCGGGGGGGAGAGATACGCAGTATTTT.